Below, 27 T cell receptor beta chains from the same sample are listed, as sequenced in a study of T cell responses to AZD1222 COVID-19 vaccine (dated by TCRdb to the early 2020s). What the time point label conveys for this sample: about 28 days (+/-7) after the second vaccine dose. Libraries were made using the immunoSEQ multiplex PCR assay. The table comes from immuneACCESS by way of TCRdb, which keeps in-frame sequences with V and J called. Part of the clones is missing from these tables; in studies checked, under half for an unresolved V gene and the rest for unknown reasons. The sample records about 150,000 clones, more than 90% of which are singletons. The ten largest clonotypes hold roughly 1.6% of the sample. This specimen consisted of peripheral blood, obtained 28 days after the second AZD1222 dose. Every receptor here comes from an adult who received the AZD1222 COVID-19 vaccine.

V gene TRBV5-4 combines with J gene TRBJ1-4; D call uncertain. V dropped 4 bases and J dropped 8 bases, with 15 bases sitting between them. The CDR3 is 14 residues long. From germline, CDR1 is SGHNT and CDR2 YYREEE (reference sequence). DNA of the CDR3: TGTGCCAGCAGCCCCACCTGGGGTGACGAAAAACTGTTTTTT. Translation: CASSPTWGDEKLFF.

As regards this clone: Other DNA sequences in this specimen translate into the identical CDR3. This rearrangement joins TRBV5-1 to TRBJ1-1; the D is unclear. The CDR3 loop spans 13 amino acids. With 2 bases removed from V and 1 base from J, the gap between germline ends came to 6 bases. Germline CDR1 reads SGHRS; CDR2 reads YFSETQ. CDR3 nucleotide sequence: TGCGCCAGCAGCTTAGAAGGGAACACTGAAGCTTTCTTT. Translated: CASSLEGNTEAFF.

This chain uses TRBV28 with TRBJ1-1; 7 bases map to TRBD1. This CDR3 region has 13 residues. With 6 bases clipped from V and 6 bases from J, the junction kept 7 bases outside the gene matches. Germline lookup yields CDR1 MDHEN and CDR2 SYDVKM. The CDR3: CASRPDRVSEAFF. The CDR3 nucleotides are TGTGCCAGCAGGCCCGACAGGGTTTCTGAAGCTTTCTTT.

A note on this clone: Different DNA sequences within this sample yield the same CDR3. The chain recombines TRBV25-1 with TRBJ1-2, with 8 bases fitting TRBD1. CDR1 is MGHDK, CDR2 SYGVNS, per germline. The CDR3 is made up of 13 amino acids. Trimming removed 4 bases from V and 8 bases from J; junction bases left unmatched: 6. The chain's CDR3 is CASSARQGSGYTF. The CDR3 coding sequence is TGTGCCAGCAGTGCCAGACAGGGGAGCGGCTACACCTTC.

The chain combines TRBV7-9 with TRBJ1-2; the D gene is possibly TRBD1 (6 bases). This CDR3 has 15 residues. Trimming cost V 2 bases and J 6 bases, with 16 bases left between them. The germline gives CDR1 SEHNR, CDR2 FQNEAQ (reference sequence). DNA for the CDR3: TGTGCCAGCAGCTTAAGGTTGACAGGTGAAGATGGCTACACCTTC. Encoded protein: CASSLRLTGEDGYTF.

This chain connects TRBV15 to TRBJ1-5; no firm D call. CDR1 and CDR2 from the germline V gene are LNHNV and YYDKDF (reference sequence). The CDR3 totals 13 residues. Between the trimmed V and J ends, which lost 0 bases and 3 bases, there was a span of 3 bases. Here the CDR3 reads CATSRDYNQPQHF. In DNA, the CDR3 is TGTGCCACCAGCAGAGATTACAATCAGCCCCAGCATTTT.

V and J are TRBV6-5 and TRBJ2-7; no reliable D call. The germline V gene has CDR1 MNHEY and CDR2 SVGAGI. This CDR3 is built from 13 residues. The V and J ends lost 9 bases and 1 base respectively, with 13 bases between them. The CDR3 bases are TGTGCCAGGAACGTGATAGAGTCCTACGAGCAGTACTTC. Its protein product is CARNVIESYEQYF.

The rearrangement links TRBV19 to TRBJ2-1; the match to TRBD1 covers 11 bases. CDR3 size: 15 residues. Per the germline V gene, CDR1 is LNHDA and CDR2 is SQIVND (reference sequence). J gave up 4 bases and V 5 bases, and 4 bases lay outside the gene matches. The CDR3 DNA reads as TGTGCCAGTAGTTACGGGACAGGGGGATACAATGAGCAGTTCTTC. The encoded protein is CASSYGTGGYNEQFF.

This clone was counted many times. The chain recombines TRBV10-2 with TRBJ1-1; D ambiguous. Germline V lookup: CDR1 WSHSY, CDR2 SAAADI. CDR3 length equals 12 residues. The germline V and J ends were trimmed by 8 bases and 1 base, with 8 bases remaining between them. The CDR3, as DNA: TGCGCCAGCGGACGGGCGAACACTGAAGCTTTCTTT. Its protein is CASGRANTEAFF.

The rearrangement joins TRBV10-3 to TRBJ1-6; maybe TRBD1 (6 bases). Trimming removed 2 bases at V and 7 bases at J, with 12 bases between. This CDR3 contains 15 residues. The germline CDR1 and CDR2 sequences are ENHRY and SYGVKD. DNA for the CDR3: TGTGCCATCAGTGAGGGGGGCAGTCTCAATTCACCCCTCCACTTT. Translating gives CAISEGGSLNSPLHF.

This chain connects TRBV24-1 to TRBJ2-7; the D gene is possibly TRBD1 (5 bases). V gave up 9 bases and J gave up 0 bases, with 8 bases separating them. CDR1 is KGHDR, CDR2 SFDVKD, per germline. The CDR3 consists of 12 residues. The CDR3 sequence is CATQDSSYEQYF. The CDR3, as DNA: TGTGCCACCCAAGACAGCTCCTACGAGCAGTACTTC.

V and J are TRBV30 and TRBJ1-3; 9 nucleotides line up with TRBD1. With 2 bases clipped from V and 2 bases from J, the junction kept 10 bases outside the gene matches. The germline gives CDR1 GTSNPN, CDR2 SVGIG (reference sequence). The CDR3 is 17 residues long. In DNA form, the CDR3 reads TGTGCCTGGAGTAAAACATCACGGACAGGGGCTGGAAACACCATATATTTT. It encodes CAWSKTSRTGAGNTIYF.

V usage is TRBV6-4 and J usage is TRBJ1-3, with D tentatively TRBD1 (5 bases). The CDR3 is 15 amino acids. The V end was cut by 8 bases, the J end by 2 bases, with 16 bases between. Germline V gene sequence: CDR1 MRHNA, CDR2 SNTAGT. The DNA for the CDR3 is TGTGCCAGCCGGGACGCGGGGAAAACTGGAAACACCATATATTTT. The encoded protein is CASRDAGKTGNTIYF.

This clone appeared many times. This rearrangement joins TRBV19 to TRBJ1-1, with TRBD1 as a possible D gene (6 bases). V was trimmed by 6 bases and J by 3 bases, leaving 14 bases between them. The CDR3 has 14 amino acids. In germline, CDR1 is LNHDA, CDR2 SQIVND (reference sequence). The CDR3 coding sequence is TGTGCCAGTAGACCACAGGGTGCGCACACTGAAGCTTTCTTT. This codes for CASRPQGAHTEAFF.

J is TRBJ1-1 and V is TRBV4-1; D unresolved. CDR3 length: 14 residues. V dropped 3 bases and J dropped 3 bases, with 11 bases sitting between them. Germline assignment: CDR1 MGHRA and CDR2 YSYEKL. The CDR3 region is CASSQMLADTEAFF. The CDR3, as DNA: TGCGCCAGCAGCCAGATGTTAGCCGACACTGAAGCTTTCTTT.

Here the CDR3 DNA reads TGTGCCACCAGCAGAGATGCACTTATGAACACTGAAGCTTTCTTT. It yields the protein CATSRDALMNTEAFF. The chain recombines TRBV15 with TRBJ1-1; D call uncertain. The length of the CDR3 is 15 residues. Trimming removed 0 bases from V and 0 bases from J, with 8 bases in between. Germline assignment: CDR1 LNHNV and CDR2 YYDKDF (reference sequence).

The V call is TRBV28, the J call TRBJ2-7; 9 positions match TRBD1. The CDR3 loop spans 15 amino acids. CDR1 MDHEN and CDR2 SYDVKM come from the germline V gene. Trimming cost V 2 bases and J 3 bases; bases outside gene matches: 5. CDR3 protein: CASSLGGQGGYEQYF. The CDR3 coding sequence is TGTGCCAGCAGTTTAGGGGGACAGGGAGGCTACGAGCAGTACTTC.

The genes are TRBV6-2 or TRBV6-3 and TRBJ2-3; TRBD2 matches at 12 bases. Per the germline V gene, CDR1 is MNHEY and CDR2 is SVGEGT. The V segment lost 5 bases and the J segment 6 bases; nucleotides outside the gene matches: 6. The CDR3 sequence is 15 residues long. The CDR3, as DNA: TGTGCCAGCAGTCCCGGGACTAGCGGGTTCGATACGCAGTATTTT. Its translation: CASSPGTSGFDTQYF.

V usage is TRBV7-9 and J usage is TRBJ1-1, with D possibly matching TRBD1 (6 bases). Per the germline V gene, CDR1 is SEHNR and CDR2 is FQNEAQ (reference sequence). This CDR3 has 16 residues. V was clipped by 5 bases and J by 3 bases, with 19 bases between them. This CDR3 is CASSEAQGQGYTEAFF. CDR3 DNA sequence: TGTGCCAGCAGCGAGGCCCAGGGGCAAGGGTACACTGAAGCTTTCTTT.

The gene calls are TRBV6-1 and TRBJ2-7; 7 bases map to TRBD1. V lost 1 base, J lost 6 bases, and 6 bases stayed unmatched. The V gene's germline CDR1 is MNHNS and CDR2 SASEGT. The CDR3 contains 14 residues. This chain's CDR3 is CASSEGGYRGEQYF. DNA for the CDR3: TGTGCCAGCAGTGAAGGGGGGTACAGGGGCGAGCAGTACTTC.

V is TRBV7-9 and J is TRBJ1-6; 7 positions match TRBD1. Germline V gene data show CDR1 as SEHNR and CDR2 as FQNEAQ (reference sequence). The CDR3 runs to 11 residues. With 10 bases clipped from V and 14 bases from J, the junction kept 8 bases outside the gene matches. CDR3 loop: CATSTGVSLHF. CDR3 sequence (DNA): TGTGCCACCTCAACAGGGGTATCCCTCCACTTT.

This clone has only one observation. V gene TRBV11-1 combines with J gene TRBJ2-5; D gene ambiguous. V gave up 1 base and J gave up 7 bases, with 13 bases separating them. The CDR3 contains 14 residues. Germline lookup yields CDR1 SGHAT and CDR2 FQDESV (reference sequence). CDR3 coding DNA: TGTGCCAGCAGCTTAGGCCCCCCCGGCGCGACCCAGTACTTC. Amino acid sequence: CASSLGPPGATQYF.

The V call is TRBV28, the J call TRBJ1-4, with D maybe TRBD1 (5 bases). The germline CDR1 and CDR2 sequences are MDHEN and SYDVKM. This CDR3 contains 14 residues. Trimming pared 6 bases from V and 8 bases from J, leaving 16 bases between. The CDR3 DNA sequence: TGTGCCAGCAGGTCGCAGGGATTAGACGAAAAACTGTTTTTT. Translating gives CASRSQGLDEKLFF.

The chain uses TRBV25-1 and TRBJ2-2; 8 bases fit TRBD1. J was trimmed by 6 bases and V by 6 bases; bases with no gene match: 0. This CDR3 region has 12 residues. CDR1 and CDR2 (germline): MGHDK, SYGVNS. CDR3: CASSRGPGELFF. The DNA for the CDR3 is TGTGCCAGCAGCAGGGGGCCCGGGGAGCTGTTTTTT.

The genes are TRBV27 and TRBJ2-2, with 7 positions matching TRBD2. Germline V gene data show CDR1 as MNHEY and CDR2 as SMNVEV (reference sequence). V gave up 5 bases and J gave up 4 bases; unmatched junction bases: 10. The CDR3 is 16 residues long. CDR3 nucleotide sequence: TGTGCCAGCAGTAGGGTGGGGGAGGGATCCACCGGGGAGCTGTTTTTT. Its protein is CASSRVGEGSTGELFF.

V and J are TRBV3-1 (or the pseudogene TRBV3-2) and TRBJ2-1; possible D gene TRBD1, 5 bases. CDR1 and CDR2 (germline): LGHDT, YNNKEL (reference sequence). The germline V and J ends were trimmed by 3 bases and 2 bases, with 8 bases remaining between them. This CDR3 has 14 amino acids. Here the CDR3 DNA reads TGTGCCAGCAGCCAGGGGCGCACCTACAATGAGCAGTTCTTC. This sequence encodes CASSQGRTYNEQFF.

The CDR3 loop is CASSEGTSNTGELFF. The DNA for the CDR3 is TGTGCCAGCAGTGAAGGGACATCGAACACCGGGGAGCTGTTTTTT. The chain joins TRBV2 to TRBJ2-2; TRBD1 is a possible D gene (5 bases). The length of the CDR3 is 15 residues. Trimming took 1 base from V and 0 from J, leaving 6 bases between them. Germline V lookup: CDR1 SNHLY, CDR2 FYNNEI.